The 11 T cell receptor beta chains below come from one sample, sequenced in a study of synovial regulatory T cells in juvenile arthritis. The assay was immunoSEQ multiplex PCR, and TCRdb's table has in-frame clones only and misses some. This sample contains 8,000 to 10,000 clones. The material sequenced was Treg cells from blood. Specified subset: remaining (HLA-DR-negative) circulating blood Treg cells. The receptors come from a donor aged 2-29 years with juvenile idiopathic arthritis.

This sequence joins TRBV4-1 and TRBJ2-7; the D call from TCRdb, TRBD1, cannot be confirmed without DNA. Germline CDR1 reads MGHRA; CDR2 reads YSYEKL. This CDR3 has 14 residues. No nucleotide data were recorded. The CDR3 here is CASSTRTGGYEQYF.

The V call is TRBV7-9, the J call TRBJ2-7; TCRdb indicates TRBD2, and absent DNA this call remains unverified. The germline gives CDR1 SEHNR, CDR2 FQNEAQ (reference sequence). The CDR3 spans 15 residues. DNA was not recorded. The CDR3 is CASSRGGTAFYEQYF.

The chain combines TRBV7-2 with TRBJ2-7; TCRdb indicates TRBD1, and absent DNA this call remains unverified. This CDR3 has 13 amino acids. The record lacks a DNA sequence. Germline loops: CDR1 SGHTA, CDR2 FQGNSA. This chain's CDR3 is CASSLDRYYEQYF.

The gene calls are TRBV6-6 and TRBJ1-2. This CDR3 is 15 amino acids long. No DNA accompanies this entry. Germline V gene lookup returns CDR1 MNHNY and CDR2 SVGAGI (reference sequence). CDR3 amino acids: CASSYSMISDYGYTF.

The chain joins TRBV10-2 to TRBJ2-7. This CDR3 is 15 amino acids long. The coding DNA is unavailable. In germline, CDR1 is WSHSY, CDR2 SAAADI. The CDR3 loop is CASSAKDPPGHEQYF.

V gene TRBV2 combines with J gene TRBJ1-3; TCRdb's D call, TRBD1, is unchecked because there is no DNA. The germline CDR1 and CDR2 sequences are SNHLY and FYNNEI. This CDR3 region has 17 residues. The nucleotide record is missing. The CDR3 spells CASRGLAETHRGNTIYF.

The chain employs TRBV28 and TRBJ2-7; the D call of TRBD2 rests on TCRdb alone, since no DNA is present to check it. The CDR3 covers 14 residues. The entry carries no DNA sequence. Germline loops: CDR1 MDHEN, CDR2 SYDVKM. This CDR3 reads CASAWGGVAYEQYF.

The chain combines TRBV18 with TRBJ2-7; TCRdb calls TRBD1, which cannot be checked without DNA. Per germline, CDR1 KGHSH and CDR2 LQKENI. This CDR3 has 13 amino acids. DNA for this receptor is not on file. Here the CDR3 reads CASSPLQGLQQYF.

This chain connects TRBV19 to TRBJ1-3. CDR1 and CDR2 (germline): LNHDA, SQIVND (reference sequence). This CDR3 contains 16 residues. No DNA appears here. The CDR3 spells CASNQFGGHSGNTIYF.

The chain has TRBV6-6 and TRBJ1-4; without DNA, the TCRdb call of TRBD1 cannot be checked. This CDR3 is 12 amino acids long. DNA is not on record. From germline, CDR1 is MNHNY and CDR2 SVGAGI (reference sequence). CDR3 amino acids: CASSFQGQGLFF.

This sequence joins TRBV29-1 and TRBJ1-1. This CDR3 has 7 residues. No DNA is listed. In germline, CDR1 is SQVTM, CDR2 ANQGSEA. The CDR3 reads CSVLSFF.